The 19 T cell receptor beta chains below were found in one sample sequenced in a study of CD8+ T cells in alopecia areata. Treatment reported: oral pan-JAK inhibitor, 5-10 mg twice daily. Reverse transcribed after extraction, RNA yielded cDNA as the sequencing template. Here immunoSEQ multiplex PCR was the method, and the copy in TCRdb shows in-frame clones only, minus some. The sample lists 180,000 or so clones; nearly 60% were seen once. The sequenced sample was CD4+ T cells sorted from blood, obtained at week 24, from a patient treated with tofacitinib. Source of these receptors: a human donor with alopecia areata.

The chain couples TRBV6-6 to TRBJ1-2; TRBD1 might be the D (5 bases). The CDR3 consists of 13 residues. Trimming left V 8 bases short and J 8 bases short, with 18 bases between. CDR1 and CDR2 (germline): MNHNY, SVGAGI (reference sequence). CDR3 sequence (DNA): TGTGCCAGCTGCGGCCAGGGTCTAGGAGGCTACACCTTC. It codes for CASCGQGLGGYTF.

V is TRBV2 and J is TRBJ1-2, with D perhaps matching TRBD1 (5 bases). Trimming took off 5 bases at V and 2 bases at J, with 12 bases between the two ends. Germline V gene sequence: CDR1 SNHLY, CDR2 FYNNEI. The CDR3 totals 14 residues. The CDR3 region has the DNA TGTGCCAGCAGTCCCCGGGACGGCAACTATGGCTACACCTTC. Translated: CASSPRDGNYGYTF.

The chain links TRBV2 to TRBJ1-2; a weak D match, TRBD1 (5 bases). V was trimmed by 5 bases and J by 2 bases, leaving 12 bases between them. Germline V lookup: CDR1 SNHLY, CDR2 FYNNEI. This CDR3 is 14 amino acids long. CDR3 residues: CASSQRDPNYGYTF. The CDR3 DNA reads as TGTGCCAGCAGTCAAAGGGACCCGAACTATGGCTACACCTTC.

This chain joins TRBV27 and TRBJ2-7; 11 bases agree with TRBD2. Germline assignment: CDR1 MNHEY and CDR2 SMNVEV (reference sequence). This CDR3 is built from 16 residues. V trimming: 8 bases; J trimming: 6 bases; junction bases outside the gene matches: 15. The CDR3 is CASSPTRLAGGGEQYF. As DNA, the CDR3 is TGTGCCAGCTCCCCAACCCGGCTAGCGGGAGGCGGCGAGCAGTACTTC.

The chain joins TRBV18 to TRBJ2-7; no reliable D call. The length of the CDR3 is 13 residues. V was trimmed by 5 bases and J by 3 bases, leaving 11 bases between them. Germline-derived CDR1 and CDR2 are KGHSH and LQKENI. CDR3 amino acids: CASSTEDGYEQYF. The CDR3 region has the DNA TGTGCCAGCTCAACCGAGGACGGCTACGAGCAGTACTTC.

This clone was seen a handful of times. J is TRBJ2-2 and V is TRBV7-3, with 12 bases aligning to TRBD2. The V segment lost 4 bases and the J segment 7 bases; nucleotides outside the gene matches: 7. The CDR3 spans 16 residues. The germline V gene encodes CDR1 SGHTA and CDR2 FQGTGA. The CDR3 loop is CASSSRLAGEVGELFF. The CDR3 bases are TGTGCCAGCAGCTCTCGACTAGCGGGAGAAGTCGGGGAGCTGTTTTTT.

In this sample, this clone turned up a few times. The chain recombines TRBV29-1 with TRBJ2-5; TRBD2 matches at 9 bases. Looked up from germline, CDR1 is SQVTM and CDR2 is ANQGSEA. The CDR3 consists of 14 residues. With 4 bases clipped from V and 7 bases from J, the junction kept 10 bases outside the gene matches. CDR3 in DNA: TGCAGCGTTGTATGGCTAGCGGGATTGGGGACCCAGTACTTC. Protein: CSVVWLAGLGTQYF.

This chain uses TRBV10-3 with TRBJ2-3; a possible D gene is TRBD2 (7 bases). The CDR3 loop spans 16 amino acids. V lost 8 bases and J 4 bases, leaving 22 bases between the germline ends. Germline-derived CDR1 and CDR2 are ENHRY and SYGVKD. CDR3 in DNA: TGTGCCATCGCCGTTGAGTCCGGGGGGCCTGCAGATACGCAGTATTTT. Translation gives CAIAVESGGPADTQYF.

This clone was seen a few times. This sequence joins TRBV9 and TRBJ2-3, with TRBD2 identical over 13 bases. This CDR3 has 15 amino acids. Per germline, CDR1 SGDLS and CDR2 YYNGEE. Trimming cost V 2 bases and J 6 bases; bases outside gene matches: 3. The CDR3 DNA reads TGTGCCAGCAGCGTGGGACTAGCGGGAATGGATACGCAGTATTTT. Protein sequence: CASSVGLAGMDTQYF.

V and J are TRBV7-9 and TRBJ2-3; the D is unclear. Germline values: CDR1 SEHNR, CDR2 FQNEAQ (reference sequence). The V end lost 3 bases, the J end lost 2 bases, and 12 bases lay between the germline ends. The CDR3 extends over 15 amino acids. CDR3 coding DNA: TGTGCCAGCAGCTTGCGAGACACGGACACAGATACGCAGTATTTT. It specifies CASSLRDTDTDTQYF.

In DNA, the CDR3 is TGTGCCAGCTCACCTTCGGCCCAAGGGAACACTGAAGCTTTCTTT. This codes for CASSPSAQGNTEAFF. The chain links TRBV18 to TRBJ1-1; D uncertain. Germline loops: CDR1 KGHSH, CDR2 LQKENI. Trimming cost V 3 bases and J 1 base, with 12 bases left between them. The length of the CDR3 is 15 residues.

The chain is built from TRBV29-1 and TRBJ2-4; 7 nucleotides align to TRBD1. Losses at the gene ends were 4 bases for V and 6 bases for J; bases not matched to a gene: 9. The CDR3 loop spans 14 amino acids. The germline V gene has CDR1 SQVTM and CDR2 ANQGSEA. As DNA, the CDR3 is TGCAGCGTTGTGAGAGGGGGCGGAGGAAACATTCAGTACTTC. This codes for CSVVRGGGGNIQYF.

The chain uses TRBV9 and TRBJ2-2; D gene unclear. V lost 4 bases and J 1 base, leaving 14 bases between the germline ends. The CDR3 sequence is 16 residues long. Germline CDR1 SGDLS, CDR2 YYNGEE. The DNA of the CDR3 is TGTGCCAGCAGCCTCAGGTCACGGGTGAACACCGGGGAGCTGTTTTTT. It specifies CASSLRSRVNTGELFF.

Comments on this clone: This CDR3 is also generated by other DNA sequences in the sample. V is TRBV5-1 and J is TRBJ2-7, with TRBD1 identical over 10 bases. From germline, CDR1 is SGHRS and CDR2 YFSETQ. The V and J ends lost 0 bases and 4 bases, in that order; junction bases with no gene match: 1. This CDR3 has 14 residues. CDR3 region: CASSLGQGAYEQYF. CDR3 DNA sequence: TGCGCCAGCAGCTTGGGACAGGGGGCTTACGAGCAGTACTTC.

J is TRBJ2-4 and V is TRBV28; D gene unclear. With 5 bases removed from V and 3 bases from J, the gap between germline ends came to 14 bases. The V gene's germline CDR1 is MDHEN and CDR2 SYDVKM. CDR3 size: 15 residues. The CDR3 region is CASSEPGEGKNIQYF. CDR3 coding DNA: TGTGCCAGCAGTGAGCCCGGAGAAGGCAAAAACATTCAGTACTTC.

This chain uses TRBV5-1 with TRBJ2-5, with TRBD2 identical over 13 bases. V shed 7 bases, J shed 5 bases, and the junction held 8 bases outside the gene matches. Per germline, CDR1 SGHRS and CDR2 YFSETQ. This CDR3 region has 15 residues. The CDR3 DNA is TGCGCCAGCGGGACTAGCGGGGATGCTCGGGAGACCCAGTACTTC. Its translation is CASGTSGDARETQYF.

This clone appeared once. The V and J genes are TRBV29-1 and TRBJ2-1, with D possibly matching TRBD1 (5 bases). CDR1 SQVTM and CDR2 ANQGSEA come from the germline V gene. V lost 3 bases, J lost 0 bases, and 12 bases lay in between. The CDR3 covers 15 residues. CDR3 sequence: CSVDTGMSSYNEQFF. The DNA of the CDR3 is TGCAGCGTTGATACAGGAATGAGCTCCTACAATGAGCAGTTCTTC.

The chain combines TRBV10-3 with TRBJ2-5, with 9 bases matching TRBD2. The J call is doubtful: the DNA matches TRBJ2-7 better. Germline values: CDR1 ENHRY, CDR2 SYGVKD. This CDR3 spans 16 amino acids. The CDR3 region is CAIRSSGTMISYEQYF. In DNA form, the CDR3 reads TGTGCCATCAGGTCTAGCGGGACCATGATCTCCTACGAGCAGTACTTC.

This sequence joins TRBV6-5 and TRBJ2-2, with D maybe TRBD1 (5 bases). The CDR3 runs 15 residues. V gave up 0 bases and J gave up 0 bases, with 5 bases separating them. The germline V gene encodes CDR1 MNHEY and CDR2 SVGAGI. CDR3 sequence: CASSYSGPNTGELFF. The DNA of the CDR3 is TGTGCCAGCAGTTACTCGGGGCCGAACACCGGGGAGCTGTTTTTT.